This T cell receptor (beta chain) derives from a study of early stage breast cancer tumors. About the study: Under 10 ER+/PR+/HER2- tumors were invasive ductal; a few were invasive lobular. Study-level findings and limits: Tumor and normal breast were distinguished via blood comparison in about 90% of the 16 patients.

The CDR3 length is 13 residues. CDR1 is MNHNS and CDR2 is SASEGT in the germline V gene. V shed 9 bases and J shed 0 bases, with 8 bases lying between them. The repertoire was sequenced with immunoSEQ multiplex PCR; TCRdb's copy has only in-frame clones and lacks some. The table lists fewer than 50,000 clones, approximately 78% of them singletons. About this clone: The antigen remains unidentified.

Source material: blood. The origin of this receptor is a person aged 50-59 years with breast cancer. The chain carries TRBV6-1 and TRBJ2-2; D is unresolved. In DNA form, the CDR3 reads TGTGCCAGTCAGACTGCGAACACCGGGGAGCTGTTTTTT. Translation: CASQTANTGELFF.